The sequence of this T cell receptor beta chain was determined in a study of T cell responses to AZD1222 COVID-19 vaccine. Notes on the study in general: Increased Spike-specific TCR breadth and depth were observed after two AZD1222 doses. Recipients of AZD1222 seropositive at baseline numbered only six or seven. Possibly, clonal diversity was underestimated; donors were largely white British and included more females.

In the case of this clone: Its antigen is not identified.

Clones were sequenced by immunoSEQ multiplex PCR, and TCRdb holds only the in-frame ones, with some missing. The sample shows 110,000 or so clones, around 90% of them seen only once. This clonotype was sampled from an adult in good health. The sample in question was peripheral blood, obtained on day 0 of AZD1222 vaccination.

The chain's CDR3 is CASSMGDRGQLSYGYTF. The CDR3 region has the DNA TGTGCCAGTAGTATGGGGGACAGGGGGCAGCTCAGCTATGGCTACACCTTC. The gene calls are TRBV19 and TRBJ1-2; the match to TRBD1 covers 12 bases. Germline V gives CDR1 LNHDA, CDR2 SQIVND (reference sequence). This CDR3 has 17 amino acids. The V segment lost 3 bases and the J segment 4 bases; nucleotides outside the gene matches: 9.